What follows are 5 T cell receptor beta chains derived from one specimen sequenced in a study of cytomegalovirus exposure and HLA in healthy donors. TCRdb keeps only in-frame clones here, not all; method: immunoSEQ multiplex PCR. The table records 250,000 to 350,000 clones, 86% of them present only once. The sequenced material came from PBMCs. All receptors derive from a woman younger than 30 in good health and CMV-seronegative.

The chain couples TRBV10-3 to TRBJ1-2, with D uncertain. The V gene lost 7 bases and the J gene lost 4 bases, with 13 bases spanning the gap. The CDR3 covers 13 residues. CDR1 is ENHRY and CDR2 is SYGVKD in the germline V gene. In DNA form, the CDR3 reads TGTGCCATCATGAGGGAGGAAGGCTATGGCTACACCTTC. It yields the protein CAIMREEGYGYTF.

This chain connects TRBV2 to TRBJ2-7, with TRBD1 matching over 9 bases. Trimming cost V 3 bases and J 3 bases; bases outside gene matches: 3. The CDR3 totals 14 residues. CDR1 SNHLY and CDR2 FYNNEI come from the germline V gene. DNA of the CDR3: TGTGCCAGCAGTGAGGGACAGGGCCTCTACGAGCAGTACTTC. Translated: CASSEGQGLYEQYF. The entire variable domain, with the rest obtained from reference TRBV2 and TRBJ2-7, is as follows: EPEVTQTPSHQVTQMGQEVILRCVPISNHLYFYWYRQILGQKVEFLVSFYNNEISEKSEIFDDQFSVERPDGSNFTLKIRSTKLEDSAMYFCASSEGQGLYEQYFGPGTRLTVT.

The J gene is TRBJ2-1, the V gene TRBV14; TRBD2 matches 8 bases. Germline trimming cut 4 bases from V and 5 bases from J; bases unmatched to any gene: 10. Germline CDR1 and CDR2: SGHDN and FVKESK. CDR3 length equals 16 residues. CDR3 in DNA: TGTGCCAGCAGCCCCGGGGGAAGCGGGAGACACAATGAGCAGTTCTTC. Its protein is CASSPGGSGRHNEQFF.

This chain connects TRBV27 to TRBJ2-1, with TRBD2 as a possible D gene (6 bases). Germline V lookup: CDR1 MNHEY, CDR2 SMNVEV (reference sequence). V was pared by 2 bases and J by 5 bases, with 10 bases between. The CDR3 totals 14 residues. CDR3 sequence (DNA): TGTGCCAGCAGTTTAGCGGGATCCCACAATGAGCAGTTCTTC. It yields the protein CASSLAGSHNEQFF.

V is TRBV18 and J is TRBJ1-4; TRBD1 is a possible D gene (6 bases). The CDR3 covers 14 residues. V lost 1 base and J 6 bases, leaving 9 bases between the germline ends. Germline V gene lookup returns CDR1 KGHSH and CDR2 LQKENI. DNA for the CDR3: TGTGCCAGCTCACCACTAAAGGGGGATGAAAAACTGTTTTTT. This codes for CASSPLKGDEKLFF.